This TCR beta chain was retrieved from a study of T cells in Graves' hyperthyroidism and ophthalmopathy. Study at large: Peripheral blood specimens were obtained at initial diagnosis, prior to any treatment. Findings and caveats of the study: Among thyroid clonotypes expanded above 0.001, most also appeared in blood. Ophthalmopathy prediction by the model preceded onset by a median about 6 months.

Orbital computed tomography, thyroid ultrasound, serum thyroxine and TRAb, and clinical symptoms together informed the diagnoses. This CDR3 is built from 16 residues. Per germline, CDR1 SGHAT and CDR2 FQDESV (reference sequence). V gave up 3 bases and J gave up 1 base, with 15 bases separating them. Worth noting for this clonotype: Antigen specificity is unknown.

There were TCR beta CDR3 regions amplified from RNA transcripts. The HTBI primer set served for first-round RT-PCR of the TCR CDR3. TCRdb recomputed calls from the multiplex PCR reads with MiXCR, one row per CDR3 protein. Among about 520,000 distinct CDR3 sequences, approximately 25% were seen once, and the ten largest hold 11%. Sequenced material: blood. V gene TRBV11-1 combines with J gene TRBJ1-1, with D possibly matching TRBD1 (6 bases). The origin of this receptor is a woman aged 30 to 39 with Graves' ophthalmopathy. In nucleotides, the CDR3 is TGTGCCAGCAGCTTCGGGACAAGCTACCCGAACACTGAAGCTTTCTTT. It encodes CASSFGTSYPNTEAFF.